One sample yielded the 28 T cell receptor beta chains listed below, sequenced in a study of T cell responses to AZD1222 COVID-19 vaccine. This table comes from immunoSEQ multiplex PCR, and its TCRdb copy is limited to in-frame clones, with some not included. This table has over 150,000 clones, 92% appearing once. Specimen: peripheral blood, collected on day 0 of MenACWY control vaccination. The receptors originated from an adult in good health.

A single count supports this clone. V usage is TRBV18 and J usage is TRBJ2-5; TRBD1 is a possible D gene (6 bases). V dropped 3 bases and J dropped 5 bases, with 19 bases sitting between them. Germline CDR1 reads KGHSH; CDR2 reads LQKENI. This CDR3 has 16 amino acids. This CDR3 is CASSPDGGLKGETQYF. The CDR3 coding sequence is TGTGCCAGCTCACCTGATGGGGGCCTAAAAGGGGAGACCCAGTACTTC.

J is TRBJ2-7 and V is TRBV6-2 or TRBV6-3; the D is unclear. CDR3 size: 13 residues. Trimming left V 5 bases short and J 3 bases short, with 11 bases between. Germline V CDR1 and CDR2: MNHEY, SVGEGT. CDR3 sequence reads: CASSPRALYEQYF. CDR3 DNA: TGTGCCAGCAGTCCCCGGGCCCTCTACGAGCAGTACTTC.

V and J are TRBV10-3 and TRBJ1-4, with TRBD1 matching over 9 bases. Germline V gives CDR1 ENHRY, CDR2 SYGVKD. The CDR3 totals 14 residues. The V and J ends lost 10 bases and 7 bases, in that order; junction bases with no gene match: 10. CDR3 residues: CATAPGTGSEKLFF. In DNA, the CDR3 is TGTGCCACCGCTCCCGGGACAGGGTCTGAAAAACTGTTTTTT.

The CDR3 DNA reads as TGTGCCAGCAGCTTGACAGGATACAATGAGCAGTTCTTC. Its translation is CASSLTGYNEQFF. The chain employs TRBV5-6 and TRBJ2-1; weak D call: TRBD1 (5 bases). CDR1 SGHDT and CDR2 YYEEEE come from the germline V gene. The CDR3 has 13 amino acids. V lost 1 base to trimming and J lost 4 bases, with 6 bases between them.

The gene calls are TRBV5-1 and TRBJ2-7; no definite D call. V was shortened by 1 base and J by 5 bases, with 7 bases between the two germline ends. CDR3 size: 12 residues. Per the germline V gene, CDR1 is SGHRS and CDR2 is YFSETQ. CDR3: CASSLRQDEQYF. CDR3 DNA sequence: TGCGCCAGCAGCTTGCGGCAGGACGAGCAGTACTTC.

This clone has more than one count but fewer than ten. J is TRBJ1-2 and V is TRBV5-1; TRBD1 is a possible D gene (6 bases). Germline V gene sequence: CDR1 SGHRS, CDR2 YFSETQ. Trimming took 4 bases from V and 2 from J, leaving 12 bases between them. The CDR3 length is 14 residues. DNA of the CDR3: TGCGCCAGCAGCCCAACCGGGGGCAACTATGGCTACACCTTC. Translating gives CASSPTGGNYGYTF.

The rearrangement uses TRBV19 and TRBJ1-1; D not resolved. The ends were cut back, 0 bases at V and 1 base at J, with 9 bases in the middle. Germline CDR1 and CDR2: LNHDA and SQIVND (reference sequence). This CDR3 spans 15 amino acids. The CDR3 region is CASSIDGGGNTEAFF. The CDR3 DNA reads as TGTGCCAGTAGTATAGATGGAGGAGGGAACACTGAAGCTTTCTTT.

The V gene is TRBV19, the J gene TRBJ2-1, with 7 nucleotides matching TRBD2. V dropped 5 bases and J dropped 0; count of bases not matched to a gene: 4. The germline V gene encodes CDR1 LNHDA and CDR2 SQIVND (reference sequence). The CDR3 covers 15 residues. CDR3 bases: TGTGCCAGTAGTCGGGGGGTTAGCTCCTACAATGAGCAGTTCTTC. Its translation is CASSRGVSSYNEQFF.

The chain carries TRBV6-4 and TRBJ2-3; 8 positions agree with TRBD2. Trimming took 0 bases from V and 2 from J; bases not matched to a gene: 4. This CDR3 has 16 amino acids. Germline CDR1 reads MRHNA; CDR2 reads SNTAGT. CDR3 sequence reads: CASSDSASGPTDTQYF. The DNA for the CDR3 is TGTGCCAGCAGTGACTCGGCTAGCGGGCCCACAGATACGCAGTATTTT.

CDR3 sequence (DNA): TGTGCCAGCTCACCAGGGACAGGGGGAAACACCATATATTTT. Its protein is CASSPGTGGNTIYF. The chain uses TRBV18 and TRBJ1-3, with 9 bases fitting TRBD1. The CDR3 contains 14 residues. Looked up from germline, CDR1 is KGHSH and CDR2 is LQKENI. V was clipped by 2 bases and J by 4 bases; unmatched bases: 0.

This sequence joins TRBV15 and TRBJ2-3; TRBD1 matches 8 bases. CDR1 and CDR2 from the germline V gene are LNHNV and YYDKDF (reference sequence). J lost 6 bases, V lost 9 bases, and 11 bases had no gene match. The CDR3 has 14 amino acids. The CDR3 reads CATGPGGRADTQYF. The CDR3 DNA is TGTGCCACGGGGCCAGGGGGCCGAGCGGATACGCAGTATTTT.

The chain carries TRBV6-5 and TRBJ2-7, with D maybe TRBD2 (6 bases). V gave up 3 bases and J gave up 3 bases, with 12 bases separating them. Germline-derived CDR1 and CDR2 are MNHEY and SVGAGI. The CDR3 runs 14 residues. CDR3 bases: TGTGCCAGCAGTTATGGGGAGGAAGGCTACGAGCAGTACTTC. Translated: CASSYGEEGYEQYF.

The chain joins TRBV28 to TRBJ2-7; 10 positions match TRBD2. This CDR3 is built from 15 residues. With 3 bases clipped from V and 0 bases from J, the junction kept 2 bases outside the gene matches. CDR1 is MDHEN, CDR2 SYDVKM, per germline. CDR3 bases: TGTGCCAGCAGTTTGTCTAGCGGGAGCTCCTACGAGCAGTACTTC. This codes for CASSLSSGSSYEQYF.

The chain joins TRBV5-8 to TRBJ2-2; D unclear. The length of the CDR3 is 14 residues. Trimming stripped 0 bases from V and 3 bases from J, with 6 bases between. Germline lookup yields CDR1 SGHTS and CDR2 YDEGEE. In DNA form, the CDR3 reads TGTGCCAGCAGCTTGGTGGGATACACCGGGGAGCTGTTTTTT. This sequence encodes CASSLVGYTGELFF.

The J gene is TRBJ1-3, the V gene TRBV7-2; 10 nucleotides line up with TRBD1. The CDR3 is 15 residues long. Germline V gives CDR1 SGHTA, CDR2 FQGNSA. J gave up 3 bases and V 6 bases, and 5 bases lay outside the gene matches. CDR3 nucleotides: TGTGCCAGCAGACCTGGACAGGGGGTTGGAAACACCATATATTTT. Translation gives CASRPGQGVGNTIYF.

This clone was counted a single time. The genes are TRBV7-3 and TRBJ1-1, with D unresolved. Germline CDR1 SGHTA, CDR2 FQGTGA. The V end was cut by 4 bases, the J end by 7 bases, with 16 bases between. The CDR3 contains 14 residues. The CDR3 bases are TGTGCCAGCAGCTCCGGGCCCCCGGAAGGTGAAGCTTTCTTT. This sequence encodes CASSSGPPEGEAFF.

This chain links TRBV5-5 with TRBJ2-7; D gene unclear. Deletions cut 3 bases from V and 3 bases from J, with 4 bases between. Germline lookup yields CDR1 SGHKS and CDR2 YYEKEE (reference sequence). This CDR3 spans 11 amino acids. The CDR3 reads CASSSDYEQYF. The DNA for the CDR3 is TGTGCCAGCAGCTCGGACTACGAGCAGTACTTC.

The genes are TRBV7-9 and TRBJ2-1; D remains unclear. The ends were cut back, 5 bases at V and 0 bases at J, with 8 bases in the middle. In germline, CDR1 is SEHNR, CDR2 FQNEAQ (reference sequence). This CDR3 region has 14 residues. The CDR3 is CASSAGSSYNEQFF. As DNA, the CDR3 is TGTGCCAGCAGCGCCGGGTCCTCCTACAATGAGCAGTTCTTC.

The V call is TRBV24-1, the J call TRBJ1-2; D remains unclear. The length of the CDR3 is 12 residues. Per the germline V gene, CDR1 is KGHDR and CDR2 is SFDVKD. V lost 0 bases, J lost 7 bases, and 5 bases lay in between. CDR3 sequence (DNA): TGTGCCACCAGTGATTTGCTAACTGGCTACACCTTC. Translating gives CATSDLLTGYTF.

Here the CDR3 reads CASSSQGVNAYEQYF. CDR3 nucleotides: TGTGCCAGCAGCTCCCAGGGGGTTAATGCCTACGAGCAGTACTTC. This chain links TRBV7-2 with TRBJ2-7; 7 positions match TRBD1. The CDR3 covers 15 residues. V gave up 4 bases and J gave up 2 bases; unmatched junction bases: 8. CDR1 is SGHTA and CDR2 is FQGNSA in the germline V gene.

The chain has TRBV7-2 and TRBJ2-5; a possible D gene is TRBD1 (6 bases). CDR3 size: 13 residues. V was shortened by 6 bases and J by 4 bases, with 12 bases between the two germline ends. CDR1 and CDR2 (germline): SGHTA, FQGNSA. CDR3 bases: TGTGCCAGCAGATCCAGGGGCAGAGAGACCCAGTACTTC. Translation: CASRSRGRETQYF.

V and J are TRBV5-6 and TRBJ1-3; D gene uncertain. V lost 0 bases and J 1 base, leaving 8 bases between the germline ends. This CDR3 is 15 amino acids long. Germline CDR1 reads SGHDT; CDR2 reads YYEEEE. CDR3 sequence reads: CASSLGLASGNTIYF. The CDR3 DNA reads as TGTGCCAGCAGCTTGGGTCTGGCTTCTGGAAACACCATATATTTT.

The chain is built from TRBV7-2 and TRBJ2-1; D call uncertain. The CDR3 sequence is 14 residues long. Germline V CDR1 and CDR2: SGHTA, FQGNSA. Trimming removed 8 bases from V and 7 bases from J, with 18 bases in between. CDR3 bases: TGTGCCAGCGACCCTGGACGAGTAGGGAATGAGCAGTTCTTC. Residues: CASDPGRVGNEQFF.

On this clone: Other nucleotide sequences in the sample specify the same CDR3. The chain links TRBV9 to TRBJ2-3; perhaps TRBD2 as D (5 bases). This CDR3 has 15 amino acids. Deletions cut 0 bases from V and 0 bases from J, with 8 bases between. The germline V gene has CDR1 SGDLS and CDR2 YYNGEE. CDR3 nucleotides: TGTGCCAGCAGCGTAGTTAGCGCCAGCACAGATACGCAGTATTTT. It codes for CASSVVSASTDTQYF.

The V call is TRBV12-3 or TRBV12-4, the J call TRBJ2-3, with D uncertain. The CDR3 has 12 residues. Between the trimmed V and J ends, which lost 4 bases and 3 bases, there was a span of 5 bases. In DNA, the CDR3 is TGTGCCAGCAGTTCCTGGACAGATACGCAGTATTTT. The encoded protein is CASSSWTDTQYF.

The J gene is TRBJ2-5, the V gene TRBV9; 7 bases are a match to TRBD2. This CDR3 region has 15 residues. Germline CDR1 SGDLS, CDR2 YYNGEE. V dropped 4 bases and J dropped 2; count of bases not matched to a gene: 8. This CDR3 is CASSPLGGAQETQYF. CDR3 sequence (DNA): TGTGCCAGCAGCCCTCTGGGAGGGGCTCAAGAGACCCAGTACTTC.

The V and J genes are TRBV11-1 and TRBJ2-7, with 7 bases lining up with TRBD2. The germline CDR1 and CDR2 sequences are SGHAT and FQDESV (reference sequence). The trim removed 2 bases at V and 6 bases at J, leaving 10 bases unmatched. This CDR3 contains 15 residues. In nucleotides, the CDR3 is TGTGCCAGCAGCTTACGGGGCGGGAGCCTCACCGAGCAGTACTTC. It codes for CASSLRGGSLTEQYF.

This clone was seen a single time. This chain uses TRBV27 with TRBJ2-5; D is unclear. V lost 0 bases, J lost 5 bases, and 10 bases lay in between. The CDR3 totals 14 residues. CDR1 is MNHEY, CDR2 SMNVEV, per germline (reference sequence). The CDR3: CASSLSRRRETQYF. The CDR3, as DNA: TGTGCCAGCAGTTTATCGAGACGTCGGGAGACCCAGTACTTC.